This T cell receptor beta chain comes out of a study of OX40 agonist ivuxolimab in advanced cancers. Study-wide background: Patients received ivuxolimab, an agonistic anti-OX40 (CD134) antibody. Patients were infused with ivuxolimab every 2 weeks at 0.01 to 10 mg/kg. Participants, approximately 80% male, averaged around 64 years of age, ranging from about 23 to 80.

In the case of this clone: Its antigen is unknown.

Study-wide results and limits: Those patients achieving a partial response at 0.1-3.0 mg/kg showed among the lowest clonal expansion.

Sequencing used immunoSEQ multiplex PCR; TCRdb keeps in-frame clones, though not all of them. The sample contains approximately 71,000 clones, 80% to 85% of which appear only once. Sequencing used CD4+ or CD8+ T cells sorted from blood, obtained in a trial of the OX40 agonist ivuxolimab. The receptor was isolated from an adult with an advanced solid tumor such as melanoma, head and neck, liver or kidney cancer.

The CDR3 nucleotides read TGTGCCAGCAGTCCACTTAGCGGGGGGGCGACAAACGAGCAGTACGTC. The encoded protein is CASSPLSGGATNEQYV. The chain links TRBV28 to TRBJ2-7; 11 bases fit TRBD2. CDR1 is MDHEN and CDR2 is SYDVKM in the germline V gene. This CDR3 contains 16 residues. The V gene end was trimmed by 5 bases and the J gene end by 5 bases; junction bases not matched to a gene: 11.